This is a list of T cell receptor beta chains from one sample in a study of T cell changes during pregnancy in multiple sclerosis. Measured with immunoSEQ multiplex PCR; TCRdb has only the in-frame clones, and not every one. The sample lists approximately 80,000 clones, approximately 93% occurring once. The starting material was peripheral blood, obtained in the second trimester of pregnancy. These TCRs come from a female donor in good health, enrolled as a control in a pregnancy study. CDR3s include the opening cysteine and the closing phenylalanine or tryptophan. D genes are given only for firm matches. Size is omitted from some rows. Given values are once, few, many or a class for expanded clones.

once TRBD1 TRBJ2-2 TRBV11-2 TGTGCCAGCAGCTTAGCCCGGGACAGGGAACCCGGGGAGCTGTTTTTT CASSLARDREPGELFF
. . TRBJ2-2 TRBV5-4 TGTGCCAGCAGCCCTCAGGGGAGAACGAACACCGGGGAGCTGTTTTTT CASSPQGRTNTGELFF
. TRBD1 TRBJ1-3 TRBV29-1 TGCAGCTCAAGGACAGGGCCCTCTGGAAACACCATATATTTT CSSRTGPSGNTIYF
. TRBD1 TRBJ2-1 TRBV14 TGTGCCAGCAGCCGTTACGGGACAGGGGTTTCCAATGAGCAGTTCTTC CASSRYGTGVSNEQFF
few . TRBJ1-1 TRBV5-6 TGTGCCAGCAGCTTACAACTACAAGCTTTCTTT CASSLQLQAFF
. . TRBJ2-1 TRBV19 TGTGCCAGTAGTATTTCGGGCCGGGATTCCTACAATGAGCAGTTCTTC CASSISGRDSYNEQFF
. . TRBJ2-5 TRBV30 TGTGCCTGGACCGCAAACACCTTGTACCAAGAGACCCAGTACTTC CAWTANTLYQETQYF
. TRBD2 TRBJ2-1 TRBV7-6 TGTGCCAGCAGCTTAAGGCTAGCGGGAGGTGAATCCTACAATGAGCAGTTCTTC CASSLRLAGGESYNEQFF
. TRBD1 TRBJ1-2 TRBV7-9 TGTGCCAGCAGCCCGGACAGGGTAGGTGGCTACACCTTC CASSPDRVGGYTF
once . TRBJ1-1 TRBV2 TGTGCCAGCAGTGATTCCCGTCGGACTGAAGCTTTCTTT CASSDSRRTEAFF
. . TRBJ1-1 TRBV6-5 TGTGCCAGCAGATTACAGACGAACACTGAAGCTTTCTTT CASRLQTNTEAFF
. TRBD1 TRBJ1-5 TRBV15 TGTGCCACCAGCAGAGAGGGGACAGGGTGGCGCAATCAGCCCCAGCATTTT CATSREGTGWRNQPQHF
. TRBD1 TRBJ2-3 TRBV5-6 TGTGCCAGCAGCTTAAGGACAGGCGGCACAGATACGCAGTATTTT CASSLRTGGTDTQYF
. . TRBJ2-7 TRBV29-1 TGCAGCGCAGAGGACAGTCTCGGCGAGCAGTACTTC CSAEDSLGEQYF
few . TRBJ2-3 TRBV7-9 TGTGCCAGCAGCTTCCTTTTGGGGGGTAAAGCAGATACGCAGTATTTT CASSFLLGGKADTQYF
. TRBD1 TRBJ2-7 TRBV7-9 TGTGCCAGCAGCTCAGAAGGGGACAGGACCTACGAGCAGTACTTC CASSSEGDRTYEQYF
. TRBD2 TRBJ2-1 TRBV18 TGTGCCAGCTCAGGACTAGCGGGAGGGAAATTATGGGAGCAGTTCTTC CASSGLAGGKLWEQFF
. TRBD2 TRBJ2-1 TRBV2 TGTGCCAGCAACGCGGGGACTAGCGATTACGGGGAGCAGTTCTTC CASNAGTSDYGEQFF
. TRBD1 TRBJ1-1 TRBV5-5 TGTGCCAGCAGCCTCCCCTTGGGACAGGCCCTGAACACTGAAGCTTTCTTT CASSLPLGQALNTEAFF
. TRBD1 TRBJ2-7 TRBV28 TGTGCCAGCAGAGACAGGGGACAATTC CASRDRGQF
. TRBD1 TRBJ2-7 TRBV4-1 TGCGCCAGCAGCCAAGGTGGACAGGGGGCAGGCGAGCAGTACTTC CASSQGGQGAGEQYF
. TRBD2 TRBJ2-7 TRBV19 TGTGCCAGTAGTCCCAGACTAGCGGGAGGCTACGAGCAGTACTTC CASSPRLAGGYEQYF
few . TRBJ1-1 TRBV11-2 TGTGCCAGCAGCGCCCACATGAACACTGAAGCTTTCTTT CASSAHMNTEAFF
. . TRBJ2-3 TRBV5-1 TGCGCCAGCAGCTTGGAGGACAGTTCTGGAGATACGCAGTATTTT CASSLEDSSGDTQYF
. . TRBJ2-5 TRBV29-1 TGCAGCGCTACTGCCGGGACAAAAGAGACCCAGTACTTC CSATAGTKETQYF
. TRBD1 TRBJ1-2 TRBV28 TGTGCCAGCAGTACAGGGGGCAGCTATGGCTACACCTTC CASSTGGSYGYTF
once . TRBJ1-5 TRBV5-1 TGCGCCAGCAGCTTGGACGGGGGTTTGGGCAATCAGCCCCAGCATTTT CASSLDGGLGNQPQHF
. . TRBJ2-5 TRBV5-1 TGCGCCAGCAGCTTGGGTGTTGGAGGGACAGACCAAGAGACCCAGTACTTC CASSLGVGGTDQETQYF
. TRBD1 TRBJ1-4 TRBV6-1 TGTGCCAGCAGGCTACAGGGGCAGGGTGAAGAAAAACTGTTTTTT CASRLQGQGEEKLFF
. . TRBJ2-5 TRBV5-1 TGCGCCAGCAGCTTGGGGCCTAGACAAGAGACCCAGTACTTC CASSLGPRQETQYF
. TRBD2 TRBJ2-3 TRBV29-1 TGCAGCGTAATAGGACTAGCTAGCACAGATACGCAGTATTTT CSVIGLASTDTQYF
. TRBD2 TRBJ2-4 TRBV4-1 TGCGCCAGCAGCCCGAGTTTTGGACTAGATAAACAAAACATTCAGTACTTC CASSPSFGLDKQNIQYF
once . TRBJ2-2 TRBV11-2 TGTGCCAGCAGCTTAGGCACAGGGTTCGCCGGGGAGCTGTTTTTT CASSLGTGFAGELFF
. . TRBJ1-2 TRBV7-2 TGTGCCAGCAGCTTTTTCTTGCGGGGGCGTAAGAACTATGGCTACACCTTC CASSFFLRGRKNYGYTF
. TRBD2 TRBJ2-3 TRBV28 TGTGCCAGCAGTTCCCTTAGCGGGAGGGCTGGCACAGATACGCAGTATTTT CASSSLSGRAGTDTQYF
. TRBD2 TRBJ2-1 TRBV5-4 TGTGCCAGCAGCTTGGGGGCACCGGGACTAGCGGGAGGAAGTCTATTCTTC CASSLGAPGLAGGSLFF
. . TRBJ1-5 TRBV5-5 TGTGCCAGCAGCCAAGGACACAACAGCAATCAGCCCCAGCATTTT CASSQGHNSNQPQHF
. . TRBJ1-3 TRBV2 TGTGCCAGCAGTGAGGGCCGGGGCACCATATATTTT CASSEGRGTIYF
once . TRBJ1-5 TRBV28 TGTGCCAGCAGTTTAACGGGGATTAGGCAGCCCCAGCATTTT CASSLTGIRQPQHF
. . TRBJ1-5 TRBV28 TGTGCCAGCACCGAAAGGCCCCGATACAGGGCATGGCAGCCCCAGCATTTT CASTERPRYRAWQPQHF